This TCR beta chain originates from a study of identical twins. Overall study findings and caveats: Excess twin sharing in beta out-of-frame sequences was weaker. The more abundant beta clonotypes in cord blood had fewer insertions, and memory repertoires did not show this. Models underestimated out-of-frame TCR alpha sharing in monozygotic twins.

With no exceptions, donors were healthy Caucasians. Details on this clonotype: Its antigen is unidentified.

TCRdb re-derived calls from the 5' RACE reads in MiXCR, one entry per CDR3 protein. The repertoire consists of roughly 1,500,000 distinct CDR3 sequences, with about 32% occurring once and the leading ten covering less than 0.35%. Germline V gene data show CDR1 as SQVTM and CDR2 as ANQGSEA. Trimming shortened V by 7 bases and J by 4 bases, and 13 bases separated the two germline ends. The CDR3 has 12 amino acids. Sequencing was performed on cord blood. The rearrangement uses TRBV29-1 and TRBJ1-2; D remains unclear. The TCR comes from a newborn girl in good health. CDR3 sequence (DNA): TGCAGCGCCACGGACGTTGCCTATGGCTACACCTTC. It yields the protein CSATDVAYGYTF.